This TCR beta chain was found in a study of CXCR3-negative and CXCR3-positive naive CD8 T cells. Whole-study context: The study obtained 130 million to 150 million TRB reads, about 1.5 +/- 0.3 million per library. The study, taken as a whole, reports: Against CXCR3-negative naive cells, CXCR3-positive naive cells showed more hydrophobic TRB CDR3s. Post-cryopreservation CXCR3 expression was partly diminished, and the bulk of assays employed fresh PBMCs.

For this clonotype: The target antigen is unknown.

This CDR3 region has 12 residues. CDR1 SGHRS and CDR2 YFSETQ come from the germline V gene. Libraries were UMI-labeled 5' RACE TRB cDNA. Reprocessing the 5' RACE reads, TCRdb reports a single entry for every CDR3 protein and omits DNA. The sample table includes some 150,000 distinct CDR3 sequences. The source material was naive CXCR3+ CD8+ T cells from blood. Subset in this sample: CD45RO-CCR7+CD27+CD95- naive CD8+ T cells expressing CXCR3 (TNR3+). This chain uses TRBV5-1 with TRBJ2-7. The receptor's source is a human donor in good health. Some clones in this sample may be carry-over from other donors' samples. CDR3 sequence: CASSQSSYEQYF.